Below, 27 T cell receptor beta chains from the same sample are listed, as sequenced in a study of cytomegalovirus exposure and HLA in healthy donors. PCR employed 60 Vbeta and 13 Jbeta primers. Using immunoSEQ multiplex PCR, the repertoire was profiled, and TCRdb retains in-frame clones only, with some absent. The sample totals 120,000 to 150,000 clones; its top ten clones hold under 2.5%. Source material: PBMCs. These receptors were collected from a woman younger than 35 in good health and CMV-seronegative.

This chain uses TRBV7-3 with TRBJ2-1, with TRBD2 as a possible D gene (5 bases). Trimming removed 2 bases at V and 8 bases at J, with 10 bases between. Germline-derived CDR1 and CDR2 are SGHTA and FQGTGA. The CDR3 has 13 residues. This CDR3 reads CASSLAEGHEQFF. CDR3 bases: TGTGCCAGCAGCTTAGCCGAGGGCCATGAGCAGTTCTTC.

The chain links TRBV5-1 to TRBJ1-5; D perhaps matches TRBD1 (5 bases). CDR1 and CDR2 from the germline V gene are SGHRS and YFSETQ. This CDR3 is built from 15 residues. The ends were cut back, 4 bases at V and 1 base at J, with 12 bases in the middle. CDR3 nucleotide sequence: TGCGCCAGCAGCCTCGACAGTAGGAGCAATCAGCCCCAGCATTTT. It specifies CASSLDSRSNQPQHF. The full variable domain, with the rest looked up from reference TRBV5-1 and TRBJ1-5, is KAGVTQTPRYLIKTRGQQVTLSCSPISGHRSVSWYQQTPGQGLQFLFEYFSETQRNKGNFPGRFSGRQFSNSRSEMNVSTLELGDSALYLCASSLDSRSNQPQHFGDGTRLSIL.

The CDR3 DNA reads TGTGCCATGGGGAGAAGGACTAGCGGGAGAGATGAGCAGTTCTTC. This sequence encodes CAMGRRTSGRDEQFF. The rearrangement uses TRBV10-3 and TRBJ2-1, with 13 bases lining up with TRBD2. Germline V lookup: CDR1 ENHRY, CDR2 SYGVKD. This CDR3 spans 15 amino acids. The J segment lost 8 bases and the V segment lost 9 bases, leaving 10 bases of the junction unmatched.

The V and J genes are TRBV6-6 and TRBJ1-1, with D maybe TRBD1 (5 bases). This CDR3 is 15 amino acids long. Deletions cut 5 bases from V and 4 bases from J, with 17 bases between. The germline gives CDR1 MNHNY, CDR2 SVGAGI (reference sequence). The CDR3 DNA reads TGTGCCAGCAGTCCCGGGGGGGGGTCGAGCACTGAAGCTTTCTTT. As protein: CASSPGGGSSTEAFF.

The chain links TRBV7-2 to TRBJ2-2; 10 bases align to TRBD2. This CDR3 region has 17 residues. V gave up 5 bases and J gave up 4 bases; unmatched junction bases: 10. Germline-derived CDR1 and CDR2 are SGHTA and FQGNSA. CDR3 in amino acids: CASSPRWLAGATGELFF. The CDR3 nucleotides are TGTGCCAGCAGCCCTAGGTGGCTAGCGGGAGCCACCGGGGAGCTGTTTTTT.

The V gene is TRBV5-5, the J gene TRBJ2-7, with a possible D match to TRBD1 (6 bases). The germline V and J ends were trimmed by 4 bases and 2 bases, with 10 bases remaining between them. CDR3 length: 13 residues. Germline V gene lookup returns CDR1 SGHKS and CDR2 YYEKEE (reference sequence). The CDR3 reads CASSPRDTYEQYF. The CDR3, as DNA: TGTGCCAGCAGCCCCAGGGACACCTACGAGCAGTACTTC.

This chain links TRBV4-1 with TRBJ2-5; a weak D match, TRBD1 (6 bases). Judging by the DNA end, TRBJ2-7 fits better; the J call may be wrong. The CDR3 runs to 14 residues. Per germline, CDR1 MGHRA and CDR2 YSYEKL. CDR3 bases: TGCGCCAGCAGCCCTTGGACAGCCTCCTACGAGCAGTACTTC. Translation: CASSPWTASYEQYF.

The chain employs TRBV15 and TRBJ2-1; maybe TRBD2 (5 bases). The germline gives CDR1 LNHNV, CDR2 YYDKDF (reference sequence). The CDR3 loop spans 15 amino acids. V lost 6 bases and J 0 bases, leaving 12 bases between the germline ends. DNA of the CDR3: TGTGCCACCAGTGGAATGAGGGCCTCCTACAATGAGCAGTTCTTC. Encoded protein: CATSGMRASYNEQFF.

The chain carries TRBV29-1 and TRBJ1-1; D is unclear. Trimming left V 7 bases short and J 1 base short, with 13 bases between. The CDR3 sequence is 13 residues long. In germline, CDR1 is SQVTM, CDR2 ANQGSEA. This CDR3 reads CSATPRGNTEAFF. As DNA, the CDR3 is TGCAGCGCCACCCCTCGGGGGAACACTGAAGCTTTCTTT. Full variable domain (missing parts from reference TRBV29-1 and TRBJ1-1): SAVISQKPSRDICQRGTSLTIQCQVDSQVTMMFWYRQQPGQSLTLIATANQGSEATYESGFVIDKFPISRPNLTFSTLTVSNMSPEDSSIYLCSATPRGNTEAFFGQGTRLTVV.

The V call is TRBV19, the J call TRBJ1-5; TRBD1 aligns across 7 bases. V lost 3 bases, J lost 5 bases, and 7 bases stayed unmatched. The germline CDR1 and CDR2 sequences are LNHDA and SQIVND (reference sequence). The CDR3 loop spans 15 amino acids. The CDR3 nucleotides are TGTGCCAGTAGTATCACAGGGGAAGGGTATCAGCCCCAGCATTTT. Its translation: CASSITGEGYQPQHF.

This rearrangement joins TRBV11-3 to TRBJ2-1, with 10 bases lining up with TRBD1. The trim removed 3 bases at V and 1 base at J, leaving 3 bases unmatched. The CDR3 is 16 amino acids. The V gene's germline CDR1 is SGHNT and CDR2 YENEEA. CDR3 nucleotides: TGTGCCAGCAGCTTTAGACAGGGGGCTTCCTACAATGAGCAGTTCTTC. It is translated as CASSFRQGASYNEQFF. Drawing the rest from reference TRBV11-3 and TRBJ2-1, the complete variable domain is EAGVVQSPRYKIIEKKQPVAFWCNPISGHNTLYWYLQNLGQGPELLIRYENEEAVDDSQLPKDRFSAERLKGVDSTLKIQPAELGDSAVYLCASSFRQGASYNEQFFGPGTRLTVL.

The chain links TRBV27 to TRBJ1-1, with TRBD1 as a possible D gene (6 bases). The CDR3 consists of 14 residues. Germline assignment: CDR1 MNHEY and CDR2 SMNVEV (reference sequence). V was clipped by 6 bases and J by 3 bases, with 14 bases between them. The CDR3 here is CASSPDQGYTEAFF. CDR3 DNA sequence: TGTGCCAGCAGCCCGGATCAGGGGTACACTGAAGCTTTCTTT.

This chain links TRBV5-1 with TRBJ2-7; D unclear. CDR1 is SGHRS, CDR2 YFSETQ, per germline. This CDR3 spans 15 amino acids. With 4 bases removed from V and 3 bases from J, the gap between germline ends came to 17 bases. The CDR3 loop is CASSNPAAAYYEQYF. CDR3 in DNA: TGCGCCAGCAGCAACCCGGCGGCAGCTTACTACGAGCAGTACTTC.

The chain employs TRBV6-1 and TRBJ2-1; maybe TRBD2 (5 bases). The CDR3 has 14 amino acids. Between the trimmed V and J ends, which lost 6 bases and 0 bases, there was a span of 9 bases. Germline V gene lookup returns CDR1 MNHNS and CDR2 SASEGT. The CDR3 DNA reads TGTGCCAGCAGCCGAGGGAGCTCCTACAATGAGCAGTTCTTC. Its translation is CASSRGSSYNEQFF.

The rearrangement joins TRBV15 to TRBJ1-2; D uncertain. The CDR3 has 17 amino acids. Germline CDR1 reads LNHNV; CDR2 reads YYDKDF (reference sequence). Trimming took 3 bases from V and 0 from J, leaving 17 bases between them. DNA for the CDR3: TGTGCCACCAGCAGCACCGGGAGCCTCCGAGCTAACTATGGCTACACCTTC. Residues: CATSSTGSLRANYGYTF.

The V call is TRBV6-1, the J call TRBJ2-2; 11 bases align to TRBD1. V lost 11 bases to trimming and J lost 4 bases; unmatched junction nucleotides: 9. CDR1 is MNHNS and CDR2 is SASEGT in the germline V gene. The CDR3 is 15 residues long. The CDR3 here is CASTPGTGGTGELFF. CDR3 sequence (DNA): TGTGCCTCGACCCCCGGGACAGGGGGCACCGGGGAGCTGTTTTTT.

This chain connects TRBV30 to TRBJ2-7, with 15 nucleotides matching TRBD2. Germline V CDR1 and CDR2: GTSNPN, SVGIG (reference sequence). There are 18 residues in the CDR3. V gave up 0 bases and J gave up 3 bases; unmatched junction bases: 9. The CDR3 bases are TGTGCCTGGAGTGTGAAAGGACTAGCGGGAGGGGGCCTCTACGAGCAGTACTTC. It specifies CAWSVKGLAGGGLYEQYF.

The CDR3 reads CASSGQGISNQPQHF. DNA for the CDR3: TGTGCCAGCAGTGGACAGGGCATTAGCAATCAGCCCCAGCATTTT. The gene calls are TRBV2 and TRBJ1-5, with TRBD1 matching 7 bases. V gave up 4 bases and J gave up 0 bases; unmatched junction bases: 3. CDR3 length equals 15 residues. CDR1 and CDR2 from the germline V gene are SNHLY and FYNNEI. Based on the CDR3 plus reference TRBV2 and TRBJ1-5, the full variable domain is EPEVTQTPSHQVTQMGQEVILRCVPISNHLYFYWYRQILGQKVEFLVSFYNNEISEKSEIFDDQFSVERPDGSNFTLKIRSTKLEDSAMYFCASSGQGISNQPQHFGDGTRLSIL.

Regarding this clone: The same CDR3 is also encoded by other DNA sequences in this sample. V and J are TRBV19 and TRBJ1-5; 9 positions match TRBD1. Trimming cost V 6 bases and J 4 bases; bases outside gene matches: 4. The CDR3 spans 14 residues. Germline CDR1 is LNHDA and CDR2 is SQIVND (reference sequence). CDR3 sequence: CASRVTGGNQPQHF. CDR3 nucleotide sequence: TGTGCCAGTAGAGTGACAGGGGGGAATCAGCCCCAGCATTTT.

This CDR3 reads CASSQSLAGGSYEQFF. CDR3 DNA sequence: TGTGCCAGCAGCCAAAGCCTAGCGGGAGGTAGTTATGAGCAGTTCTTC. This rearrangement joins TRBV14 to TRBJ2-1; 11 nucleotides agree with TRBD2. Per the germline V gene, CDR1 is SGHDN and CDR2 is FVKESK. This CDR3 has 16 amino acids. Trimming at V came to 2 bases and at J to 8 bases, leaving 8 bases not matched to a gene.

The genes are TRBV19 and TRBJ2-1; 9 positions agree with TRBD2. This CDR3 is 17 amino acids long. V trimming: 1 base; J trimming: 6 bases; junction bases outside the gene matches: 10. Germline V gives CDR1 LNHDA, CDR2 SQIVND (reference sequence). The CDR3 here is CASSIAFASGILNEQFF. In DNA, the CDR3 is TGTGCCAGTAGTATAGCTTTCGCTAGCGGGATACTCAATGAGCAGTTCTTC.

CDR3 residues: CASSFRLAGGSYEQYV. As DNA, the CDR3 is TGTGCCAGCAGCTTTCGACTAGCGGGAGGTTCCTACGAGCAGTACGTC. V usage is TRBV5-6 and J usage is TRBJ2-7; 13 bases match TRBD2. This CDR3 is 16 amino acids long. Germline values: CDR1 SGHDT, CDR2 YYEEEE. Unmatched junction bases numbered 3, after V lost 2 bases and J lost 1 base.

This chain connects TRBV7-6 to TRBJ1-5; TRBD1 agrees at 9 bases. V was clipped by 1 base and J by 4 bases; unmatched bases: 2. CDR1 and CDR2 from the germline V gene are SGHVS and FNYEAQ. The CDR3 is 15 residues long. Here the CDR3 DNA reads TGTGCCAGCAGCTTAGGGACAGGGGATAATCAGCCCCAGCATTTT. Protein product: CASSLGTGDNQPQHF.

The chain carries TRBV29-1 and TRBJ2-1; possibly TRBD2 for D (5 bases). With 4 bases removed from V and 10 bases from J, the gap between germline ends came to 11 bases. This CDR3 contains 11 residues. CDR1 and CDR2 from the germline V gene are SQVTM and ANQGSEA. For the CDR3, the DNA is TGCAGCGTTGGGACTCACGAAGAGCAGTTCTTC. This codes for CSVGTHEEQFF.

This rearrangement joins TRBV7-9 to TRBJ2-5, with 8 bases identical to TRBD1. Germline V gives CDR1 SEHNR, CDR2 FQNEAQ (reference sequence). V gave up 5 bases and J gave up 4 bases; unmatched junction bases: 9. The CDR3 covers 15 residues. The CDR3 sequence is CASSATGARGETQYF. The DNA of the CDR3 is TGTGCCAGCAGCGCGACAGGGGCGCGGGGAGAGACCCAGTACTTC. Combining the CDR3 with reference TRBV7-9 and TRBJ2-5 gives the whole variable domain DTGVSQNPRHKITKRGQNVTFRCDPISEHNRLYWYRQTLGQGPEFLTYFQNEAQLEKSRLLSDRFSAERPKGSFSTLEIQRTEQGDSAMYLCASSATGARGETQYFGPGTRLLVL.

The chain joins TRBV30 to TRBJ1-1, with 7 nucleotides matching TRBD1. The CDR3 is 16 residues long. J gave up 0 bases and V 3 bases, and 10 bases lay outside the gene matches. CDR1 GTSNPN and CDR2 SVGIG come from the germline V gene (reference sequence). The CDR3 DNA is TGTGCCTGGAGCAAGTCCGAGAGGGGGCTGAACACTGAAGCTTTCTTT. It yields the protein CAWSKSERGLNTEAFF.

The gene calls are TRBV25-1 and TRBJ1-2; D is possibly TRBD1 (5 bases). CDR1 and CDR2 from the germline V gene are MGHDK and SYGVNS. The CDR3 is 13 residues long. V shed 2 bases and J shed 5 bases, with 9 bases lying between them. Here the CDR3 DNA reads TGTGCCAGCAGTGAAGCAGGGAGGTATGGCTACACCTTC. Translated, it gives CASSEAGRYGYTF.